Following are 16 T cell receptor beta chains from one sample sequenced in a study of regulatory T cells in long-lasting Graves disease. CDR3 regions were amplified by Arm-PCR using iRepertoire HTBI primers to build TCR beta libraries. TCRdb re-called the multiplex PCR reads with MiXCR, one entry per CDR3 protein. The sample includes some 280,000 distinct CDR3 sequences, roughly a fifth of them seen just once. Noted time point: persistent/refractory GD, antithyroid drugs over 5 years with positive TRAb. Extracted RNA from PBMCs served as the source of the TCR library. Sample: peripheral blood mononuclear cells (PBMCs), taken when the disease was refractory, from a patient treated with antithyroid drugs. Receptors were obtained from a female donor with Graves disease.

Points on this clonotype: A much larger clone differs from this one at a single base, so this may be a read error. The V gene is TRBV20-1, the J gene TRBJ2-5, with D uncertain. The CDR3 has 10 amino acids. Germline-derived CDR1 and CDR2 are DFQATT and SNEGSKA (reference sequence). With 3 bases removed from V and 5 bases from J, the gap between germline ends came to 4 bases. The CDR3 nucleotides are TGCAGTGCTAGGATCGAGACCCAGTACTTC. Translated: CSARIETQYF.

The CDR3 here is CSARGTFLAKNIQYF. CDR3 bases: TGCAGTGCTAGAGGGACTTTTCTAGCCAAAAACATTCAGTACTTC. The genes are TRBV20-1 and TRBJ2-4; D possibly corresponds to TRBD2 (5 bases). Trimming left V 1 base short and J 0 bases short, with 10 bases between. This CDR3 contains 15 residues. CDR1 and CDR2 from the germline V gene are DFQATT and SNEGSKA (reference sequence).

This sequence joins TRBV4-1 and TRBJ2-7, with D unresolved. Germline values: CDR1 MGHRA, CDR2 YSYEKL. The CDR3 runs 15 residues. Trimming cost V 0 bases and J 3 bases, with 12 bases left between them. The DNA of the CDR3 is TGCGCCAGCAGCCAAGATGTCTCCCCCCACTACGAGCAGTACTTC. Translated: CASSQDVSPHYEQYF.

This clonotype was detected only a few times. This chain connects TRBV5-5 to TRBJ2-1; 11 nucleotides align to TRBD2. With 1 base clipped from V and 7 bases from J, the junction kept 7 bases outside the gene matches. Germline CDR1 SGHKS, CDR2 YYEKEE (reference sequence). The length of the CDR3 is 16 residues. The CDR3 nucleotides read TGTGCCAGCAGCTTGCCCAGACTAGCGGGATTTAATGAGCAGTTCTTC. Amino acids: CASSLPRLAGFNEQFF. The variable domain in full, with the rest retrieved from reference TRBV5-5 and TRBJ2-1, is DAGVTQSPTHLIKTRGQQVTLRCSPISGHKSVSWYQQVLGQGPQFIFQYYEKEERGRGNFPDRFSARQFPNYSSELNVNALLLGDSALYLCASSLPRLAGFNEQFFGPGTRLTVL.

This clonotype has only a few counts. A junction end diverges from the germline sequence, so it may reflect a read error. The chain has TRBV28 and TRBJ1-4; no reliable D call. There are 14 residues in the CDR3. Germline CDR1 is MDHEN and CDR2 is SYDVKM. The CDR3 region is CASNLLGSFEKLVF. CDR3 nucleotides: TGTGCCAGCAATCTTCTTGGGAGTTTTGAAAAACTGGTTTTT.

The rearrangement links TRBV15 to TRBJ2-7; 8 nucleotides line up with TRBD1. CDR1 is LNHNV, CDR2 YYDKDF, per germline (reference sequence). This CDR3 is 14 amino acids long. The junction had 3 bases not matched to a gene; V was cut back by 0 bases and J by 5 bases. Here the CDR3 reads CATSRDSGGHEQYF. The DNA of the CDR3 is TGTGCCACCAGCAGAGATTCAGGGGGCCACGAGCAGTACTTC. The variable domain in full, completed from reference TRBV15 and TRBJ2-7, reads DAMVIQNPRYQVTQFGKPVTLSCSQTLNHNVMYWYQQKSSQAPKLLFHYYDKDFNNEADTPDNFQSRRPNTSFCFLDIRSPGLGDTAMYLCATSRDSGGHEQYFGPGTRLTVT.

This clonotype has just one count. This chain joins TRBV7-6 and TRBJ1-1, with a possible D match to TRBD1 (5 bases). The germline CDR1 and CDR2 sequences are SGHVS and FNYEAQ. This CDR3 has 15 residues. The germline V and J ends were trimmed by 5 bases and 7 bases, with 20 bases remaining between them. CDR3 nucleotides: TGTGCCAGCAGCCAAGGGGCCCAGTATTCAGGTGAAGCTTTCTTT. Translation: CASSQGAQYSGEAFF.

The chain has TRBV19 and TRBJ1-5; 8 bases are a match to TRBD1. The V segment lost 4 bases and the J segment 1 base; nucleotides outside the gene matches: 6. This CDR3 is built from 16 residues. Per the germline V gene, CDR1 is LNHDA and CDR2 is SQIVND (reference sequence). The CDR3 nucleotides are TGTGCCAGTAGTACTCAGGGGGCGGGCAGCAATCAGCCCCAGCATTTT. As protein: CASSTQGAGSNQPQHF.

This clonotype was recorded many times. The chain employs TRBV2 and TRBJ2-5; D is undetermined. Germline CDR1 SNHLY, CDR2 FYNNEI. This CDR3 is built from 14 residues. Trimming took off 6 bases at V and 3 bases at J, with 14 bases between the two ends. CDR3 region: CASSDDGYKETQYF. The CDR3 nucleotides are TGTGCCAGCAGCGATGACGGATACAAAGAGACCCAGTACTTC.

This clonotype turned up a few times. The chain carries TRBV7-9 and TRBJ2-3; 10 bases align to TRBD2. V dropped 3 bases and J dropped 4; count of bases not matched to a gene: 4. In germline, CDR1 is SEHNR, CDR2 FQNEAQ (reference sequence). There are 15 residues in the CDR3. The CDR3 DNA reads TGTGCCAGCAGCTTCCCCGGACTAGCGGCAGATACGCAGTATTTT. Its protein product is CASSFPGLAADTQYF. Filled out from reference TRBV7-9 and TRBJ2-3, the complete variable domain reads DTGVSQNPRHKITKRGQNVTFRCDPISEHNRLYWYRQTLGQGPEFLTYFQNEAQLEKSRLLSDRFSAERPKGSFSTLEIQRTEQGDSAMYLCASSFPGLAADTQYFGPGTRLTVL.

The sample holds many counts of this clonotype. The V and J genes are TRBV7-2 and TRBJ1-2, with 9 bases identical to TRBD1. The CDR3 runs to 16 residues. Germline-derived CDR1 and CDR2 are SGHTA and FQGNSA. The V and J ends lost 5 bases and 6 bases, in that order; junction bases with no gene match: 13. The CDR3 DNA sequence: TGTGCCAGCAGCCCCTTAACAGGGGGCAAGTGGAATGGCTACACCTTC. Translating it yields CASSPLTGGKWNGYTF.

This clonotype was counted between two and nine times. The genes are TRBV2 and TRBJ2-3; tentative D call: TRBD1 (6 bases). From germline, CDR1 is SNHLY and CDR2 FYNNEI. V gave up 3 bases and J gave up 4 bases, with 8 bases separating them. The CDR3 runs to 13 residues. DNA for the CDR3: TGTGCCAGCAGTGATTGGGGGCCAGATACGCAGTATTTT. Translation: CASSDWGPDTQYF.

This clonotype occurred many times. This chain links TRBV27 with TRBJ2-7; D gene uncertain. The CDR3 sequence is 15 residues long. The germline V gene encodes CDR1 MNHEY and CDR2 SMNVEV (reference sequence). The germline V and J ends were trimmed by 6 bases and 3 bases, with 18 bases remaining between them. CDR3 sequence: CASRPQGMSSYEQYF. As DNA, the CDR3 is TGTGCCAGCAGGCCACAAGGGATGTCTAGCTACGAGCAGTACTTC.

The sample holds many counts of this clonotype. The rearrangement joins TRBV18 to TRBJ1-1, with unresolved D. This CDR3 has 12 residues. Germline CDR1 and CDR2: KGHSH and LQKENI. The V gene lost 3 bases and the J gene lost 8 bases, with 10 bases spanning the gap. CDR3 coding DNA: TGTGCCAGCTCACCGGGAGCCGGGGAAGCTTTCTTT. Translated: CASSPGAGEAFF.

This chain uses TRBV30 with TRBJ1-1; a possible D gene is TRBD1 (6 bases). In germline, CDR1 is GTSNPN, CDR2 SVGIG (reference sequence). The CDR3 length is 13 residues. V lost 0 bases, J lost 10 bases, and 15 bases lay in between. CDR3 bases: TGTGCCTGGAGTGTAAAGGGGGGTAACGGAGCTTTCTTT. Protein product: CAWSVKGGNGAFF.

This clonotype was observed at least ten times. In DNA form, the CDR3 reads TGTGCCAGCAGTGAGGAGGTCTTCTCCTATAATTCACCCCTCCACTTT. This codes for CASSEEVFSYNSPLHF. The V call is TRBV6-1, the J call TRBJ1-6; D remains ambiguous. The CDR3 totals 16 residues. V was trimmed by 3 bases and J by 0 bases, leaving 9 bases between them. Germline CDR1 MNHNS, CDR2 SASEGT.